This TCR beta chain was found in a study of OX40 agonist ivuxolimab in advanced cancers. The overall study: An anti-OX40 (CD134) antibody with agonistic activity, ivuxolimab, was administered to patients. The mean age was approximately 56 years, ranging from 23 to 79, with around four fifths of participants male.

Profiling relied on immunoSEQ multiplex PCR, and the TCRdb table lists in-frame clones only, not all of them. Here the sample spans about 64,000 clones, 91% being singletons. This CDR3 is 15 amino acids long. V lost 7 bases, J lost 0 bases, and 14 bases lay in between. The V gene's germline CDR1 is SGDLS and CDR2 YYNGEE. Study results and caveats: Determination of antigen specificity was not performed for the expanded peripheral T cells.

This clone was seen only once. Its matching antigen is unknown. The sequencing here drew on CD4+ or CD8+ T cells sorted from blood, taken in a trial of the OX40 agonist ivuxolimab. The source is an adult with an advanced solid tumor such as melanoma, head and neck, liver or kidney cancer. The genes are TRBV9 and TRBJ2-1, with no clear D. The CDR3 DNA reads TGTGCCAGCGCAGACTCGCCGAACTCCTACAATGAGCAGTTCTTC. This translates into CASADSPNSYNEQFF.